This T cell receptor beta chain was documented in a study of T cells in Graves' hyperthyroidism and ophthalmopathy. Whole-study context: Specimen type is peripheral blood, collected at initial diagnosis prior to any treatment. Study-wide results and caveats: Blood also carried most thyroid clonotypes expanded above 0.001.

The TCR beta CDR3 regions underwent amplification using RNA transcripts as the source. First-round RT-PCR of the TCR CDR3 relied on the HTBI primer set. TCRdb passed the multiplex PCR reads through MiXCR, listing each CDR3 protein once. The sample lists about 640,000 distinct CDR3 sequences; less than 25% were seen once. Not enrolled were patients with uncontrolled infection, other autoimmune disease, pregnancy or lactation. Of note for this clonotype: Antigen: not known.

The CDR3 is made up of 14 amino acids. Germline V CDR1 and CDR2: DFQATT, SNEGSKA (reference sequence). The J segment lost 8 bases and the V segment lost 3 bases, leaving 6 bases of the junction unmatched. V gene TRBV20-1 combines with J gene TRBJ1-4; 10 nucleotides line up with TRBD1. The sequence was obtained from a man aged 25 to 40 with Graves' ophthalmopathy. The sample comprised blood. CDR3 protein: CSARGQGSLEKLFF. The CDR3, as DNA: TGCAGTGCTAGGGGACAGGGGTCCTTAGAAAAACTGTTTTTT.